The clone carrying this T cell receptor beta chain was seen at least ten times. This entry is derived from a study of regulatory T cells in long-lasting Graves disease. Specified time point: persistent/refractory GD, antithyroid drugs over 5 years with positive TRAb. The TCR library was made from RNA extracted from PBMCs. Relying on iRepertoire HTBI primers and Arm-PCR of CDR3 regions, the team built TCR beta libraries. TCRdb re-analysed the multiplex PCR reads in MiXCR, keeping a single row per CDR3 protein. The repertoire has some 280,000 distinct CDR3 sequences, 22% of them found once; the top ten carry around three fifths. This clonotype was sampled from a female donor with Graves disease. The sample consisted of peripheral blood mononuclear cells (PBMCs), taken when the disease was refractory, from a patient treated with antithyroid drugs.

The CDR3 region is CSALPTGTAGANVLTF. DNA for the CDR3: TGCAGTGCTTTACCAACAGGGACGGCTGGGGCCAACGTCCTGACTTTC. V gene TRBV20-1 combines with J gene TRBJ2-6, with D perhaps matching TRBD1 (6 bases). Germline V gene data show CDR1 as DFQATT and CDR2 as SNEGSKA (reference sequence). V gave up 5 bases and J gave up 2 bases, with 16 bases separating them. The CDR3 covers 16 residues.